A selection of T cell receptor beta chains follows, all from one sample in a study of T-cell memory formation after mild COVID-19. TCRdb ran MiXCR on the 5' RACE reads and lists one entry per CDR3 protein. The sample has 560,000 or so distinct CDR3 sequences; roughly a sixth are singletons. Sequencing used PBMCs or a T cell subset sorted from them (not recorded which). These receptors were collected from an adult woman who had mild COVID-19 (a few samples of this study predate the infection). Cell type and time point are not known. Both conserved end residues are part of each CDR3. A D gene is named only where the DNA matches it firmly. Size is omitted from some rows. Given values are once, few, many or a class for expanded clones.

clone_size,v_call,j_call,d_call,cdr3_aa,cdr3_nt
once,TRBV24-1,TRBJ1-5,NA,CATSEGGDSNQPQHF,TGTGCCACCAGTGAGGGCGGGGACAGCAATCAGCCCCAGCATTTT
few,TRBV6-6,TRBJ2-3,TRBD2,CASSFPILPYSGGTTDTQYF,TGTGCCAGCAGTTTTCCCATATTACCTTATAGCGGGGGAACGACAGATACGCAGTATTTT
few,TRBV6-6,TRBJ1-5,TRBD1,CASSTGGTGQPQHF,TGTGCCAGCAGTACAGGGGGAACGGGTCAGCCCCAGCATTTT
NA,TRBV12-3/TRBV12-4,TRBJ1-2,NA,CASSFQARGVYGYTF,TGTGCCAGCAGTTTTCAGGCCCGGGGAGTCTATGGCTACACCTTC
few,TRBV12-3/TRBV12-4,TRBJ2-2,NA,CASSHRQGENTGELFF,TGTGCCAGCAGTCACCGGCAGGGAGAGAACACCGGGGAGCTGTTTTTT
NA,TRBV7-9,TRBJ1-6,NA,CASSHTSAYNSPLHF,TGTGCCAGCAGCCATACGAGTGCTTATAATTCACCCCTACACTTT
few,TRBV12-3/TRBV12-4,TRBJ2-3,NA,CASSFFGAGPSSTDTQYF,TGTGCCAGCAGTTTTTTCGGAGCGGGTCCGTCTAGCACAGATACGCAGTATTTT
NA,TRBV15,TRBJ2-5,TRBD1,CATSRNRGFQETQYF,TGTGCCACCAGCAGAAACAGGGGTTTTCAGGAGACCCAGTACTTC
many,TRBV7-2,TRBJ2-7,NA,CASSLGRVYEQYF,TGTGCCAGCAGCTTAGGCAGGGTCTACGAGCAGTACTTC
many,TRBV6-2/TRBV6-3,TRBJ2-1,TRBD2,CASSYTGTSGPFF,TGTGCCAGCAGTTATACCGGGACTAGCGGGCCGTTCTTC
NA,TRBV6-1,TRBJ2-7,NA,CATAESPPGEQYF,TGTGCCACCGCGGAGAGCCCCCCGGGCGAGCAGTACTTC
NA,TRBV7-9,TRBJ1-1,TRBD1,CASSSGQGLRRAFF,TGTGCCAGCAGCTCCGGACAGGGTTTAAGGAGAGCTTTCTTT
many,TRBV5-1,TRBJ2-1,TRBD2,CASSLPGLAGGAYNEQFF,TGCGCCAGCAGCCTGCCGGGACTAGCGGGAGGGGCCTACAATGAGCAGTTCTTC
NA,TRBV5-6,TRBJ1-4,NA,CASSLMAGEKLFF,TGTGCCAGCAGCTTAATGGCGGGGGAAAAACTGTTTTTT
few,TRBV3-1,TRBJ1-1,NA,CASSQGQVMNTEAFF,TGTGCCAGCAGCCAAGGACAGGTCATGAACACTGAAGCTTTCTTT